Presented here are 14 T cell receptor beta chains from one specimen sequenced in a study of blood T cell repertoires in COVID-19. Produced via immunoSEQ multiplex PCR; TCRdb's table is partial and in-frame only. The table has 380,000 or so clones, 80% to 90% seen once. Sample: PBMCs or T cells enriched from blood (not recorded which). The source of these receptors is a man in his thirties or forties who had recovered from COVID-19.

The CDR3 sequence: CASSHRDRDRVVQPQHF. CDR3 DNA sequence: TGTGCCAGCAGCCACAGAGACCGGGACAGGGTGGTACAGCCCCAGCATTTT. This chain links TRBV3-1 (or the pseudogene TRBV3-2) with TRBJ1-5, with 9 bases lining up with TRBD1. The trim removed 3 bases at V and 7 bases at J, leaving 13 bases unmatched. The CDR3 length is 17 residues. Germline CDR1 reads LGHDT; CDR2 reads YNNKEL (reference sequence).

The rearrangement joins TRBV19 to TRBJ2-2, with D possibly matching TRBD2 (6 bases). This CDR3 region has 15 residues. Germline V gives CDR1 LNHDA, CDR2 SQIVND (reference sequence). V was shortened by 6 bases and J by 8 bases, with 19 bases between the two germline ends. The DNA for the CDR3 is TGTGCCAGTAGCGCCCTGCCCCCCAGCGGGGGGGAGCTGTTTTTT. Translating it yields CASSALPPSGGELFF.

Only one count was recorded for this clone. The chain is built from TRBV6-2 or TRBV6-3 and TRBJ1-1, with D perhaps TRBD1 (5 bases). Germline lookup yields CDR1 MNHEY and CDR2 SVGEGT. The CDR3 spans 12 residues. The V end was cut by 6 bases, the J end by 6 bases, with 11 bases between. CDR3 in DNA: TGTGCCAGCAGCAACGGGGGTTCTGAAGCTTTCTTT. Translating gives CASSNGGSEAFF.

The V and J genes are TRBV5-4 and TRBJ2-2; TRBD1 is a possible D gene (5 bases). Trimming took off 9 bases at V and 0 bases at J, with 9 bases between the two ends. The CDR3 spans 13 residues. The germline V gene has CDR1 SGHNT and CDR2 YYREEE (reference sequence). The CDR3 loop reads CATTASNTGELFF. The CDR3 coding sequence is TGTGCCACGACAGCTTCGAACACCGGGGAGCTGTTTTTT.

This chain connects TRBV4-2 to TRBJ2-7, with TRBD2 matching 7 bases. Germline V CDR1 and CDR2: LGHNA, YNFKEQ. This CDR3 comprises 16 residues. The J segment lost 0 bases and the V segment lost 0 bases, leaving 5 bases of the junction unmatched. The CDR3 here is CASSQEGRGNSYEQYF. The CDR3 nucleotides read TGTGCCAGCAGCCAAGAAGGGCGGGGGAACTCCTACGAGCAGTACTTC.

The chain links TRBV25-1 to TRBJ2-1; TRBD1 matches 10 bases. The CDR3 sequence is 14 residues long. Per the germline V gene, CDR1 is MGHDK and CDR2 is SYGVNS. Trimming cost V 3 bases and J 6 bases; bases outside gene matches: 2. DNA of the CDR3: TGTGCCAGCAGTGACTGGGACAGGGGCAATGAGCAGTTCTTC. Protein product: CASSDWDRGNEQFF.

The chain links TRBV5-1 to TRBJ1-1, with D possibly TRBD1 on 5 matching bases. Germline loops: CDR1 SGHRS, CDR2 YFSETQ. This CDR3 is 14 amino acids long. V lost 4 bases and J 4 bases, leaving 14 bases between the germline ends. The CDR3 is CASSQQGIGTEAFF. In DNA, the CDR3 is TGCGCCAGCAGCCAGCAGGGCATCGGCACTGAAGCTTTCTTT.

The chain combines TRBV30 with TRBJ1-1; 10 nucleotides match TRBD1. Losses at the gene ends were 2 bases for V and 5 bases for J; bases not matched to a gene: 5. CDR1 GTSNPN and CDR2 SVGIG come from the germline V gene (reference sequence). The CDR3 length is 14 residues. As DNA, the CDR3 is TGTGCCTGGAGTCTCGGGACAGGGGTTACTGAAGCTTTCTTT. Its protein is CAWSLGTGVTEAFF.

The chain uses TRBV7-2 and TRBJ1-5; a possible D gene is TRBD1 (5 bases). Germline CDR1 SGHTA, CDR2 FQGNSA. This CDR3 is built from 15 residues. V lost 3 bases and J lost 3, with 12 bases in between. The CDR3 here is CASSFQQAFNQPQHF. CDR3 DNA: TGTGCCAGCAGCTTTCAACAGGCCTTCAATCAGCCCCAGCATTTT. Full variable domain (rest looked up from reference TRBV7-2 and TRBJ1-5): GAGVSQSPSNKVTEKGKDVELRCDPISGHTALYWYRQSLGQGLEFLIYFQGNSAPDKSGLPSDRFSAERTGGSVSTLTIQRTQQEDSAVYLCASSFQQAFNQPQHFGDGTRLSIL.

The chain carries TRBV3-1 (or the pseudogene TRBV3-2) and TRBJ2-2; the D gene is possibly TRBD2 (7 bases). The germline gives CDR1 LGHDT, CDR2 YNNKEL (reference sequence). The CDR3 is 14 residues long. Trimming removed 6 bases at V and 6 bases at J, with 14 bases between. The CDR3 reads CASRGGSGAGELFF. The CDR3 DNA sequence: TGTGCCAGCAGGGGGGGCAGCGGGGCCGGGGAGCTGTTTTTT.

The chain couples TRBV7-2 to TRBJ1-3; D gene ambiguous. The CDR3 is 16 residues long. The V end was cut by 0 bases, the J end by 0 bases, with 9 bases between. Germline V gene lookup returns CDR1 SGHTA and CDR2 FQGNSA. CDR3 in amino acids: CASSLASGSSGNTIYF. The DNA for the CDR3 is TGTGCCAGCAGCTTAGCGAGCGGTTCCTCTGGAAACACCATATATTTT.

This chain uses TRBV7-2 with TRBJ2-7; D may be TRBD1 (6 bases). The germline V gene has CDR1 SGHTA and CDR2 FQGNSA. The CDR3 spans 14 residues. V was shortened by 0 bases and J by 6 bases, with 12 bases between the two germline ends. The CDR3 loop is CASSLAMGAPEQYF. The DNA for the CDR3 is TGTGCCAGCAGCTTAGCCATGGGGGCTCCCGAGCAGTACTTC.

The chain links TRBV3-1 (or the pseudogene TRBV3-2) to TRBJ2-7; 9 bases are a match to TRBD2. The CDR3 contains 15 residues. The V gene end was trimmed by 4 bases and the J gene end by 2 bases; junction bases not matched to a gene: 6. The germline CDR1 and CDR2 sequences are LGHDT and YNNKEL (reference sequence). The CDR3 DNA reads as TGTGCCAGCAGCCCCGCGGCGGGGGGGACCTACGAGCAGTACTTC. Protein sequence: CASSPAAGGTYEQYF.

This chain joins TRBV29-1 and TRBJ1-2; D possibly corresponds to TRBD1 (5 bases). Between the trimmed V and J ends, which lost 4 bases and 8 bases, there was a span of 20 bases. Germline-derived CDR1 and CDR2 are SQVTM and ANQGSEA. The CDR3 sequence is 14 residues long. Here the CDR3 reads CSVVVTVIPVGYTF. Written as DNA, the CDR3 is TGCAGCGTTGTTGTGACAGTGATTCCCGTGGGCTACACCTTC.